Here is one T cell receptor beta chain with its context. Produced via immunoSEQ multiplex PCR; TCRdb's table is partial and in-frame only. Among around 160,000 clones listed, approximately 86% were seen once. This entry belongs to a study of blood T cell repertoires in COVID-19. This sequence originates from a woman between 40 and 55 years old with active or convalescent COVID-19. Sequenced: peripheral blood.

The CDR3 sequence: CASSARGRQKDTQYF. The CDR3 DNA reads as TGCGCCAGCTCTGCTAGGGGAAGACAAAAGGATACGCAGTATTTT. The chain carries TRBV10-1 and TRBJ2-3; possibly TRBD1 for D (5 bases). Germline CDR1 WNHNN, CDR2 SYGVQD (reference sequence). The V gene lost 8 bases and the J gene lost 6 bases, with 21 bases spanning the gap. CDR3 size: 15 residues.